This T cell receptor (beta chain) was sequenced for a study of shared clonotypes between healthy human individuals. Findings and limits, study-wide: Sampling was confined to blood; repertoires within tissues likely differ. Compared with clonotypes that all four donors shared, non-shared clonotypes had lower generation probabilities.

Germline CDR1 reads SGDLS; CDR2 reads YYNGEE. J lost 6 bases, V lost 2 bases, and 5 bases had no gene match. The CDR3 length is 13 residues. On this clone: Its specificity is unknown.

Sequencing used immunoSEQ multiplex PCR; TCRdb keeps in-frame clones, though not all of them. The table shows about 1.1 million clones, with 60% to 80% occurring only once. This TCR was sampled from a man aged 18 to 30 in good health. Some clones in this sample may be carry-over from other donors' samples. The sample consisted of memory CD4+ T cells from PBMCs. The subset: CD45RA-negative fraction. The V call is TRBV9, the J call TRBJ2-7, with 7 bases matching TRBD2. CDR3 DNA sequence: TGTGCCAGCAGCGTTTGGACTAGGGGCGAGCAGTACTTC. Its translation: CASSVWTRGEQYF. The complete variable domain, with remaining parts taken from reference TRBV9 and TRBJ2-7, reads DSGVTQTPKHLITATGQRVTLRCSPRSGDLSVYWYQQSLDQGLQFLIQYYNGEERAKGNILERFSAQQFPDLHSELNLSSLELGDSALYFCASSVWTRGEQYFGPGTRLTVT.